This TCR beta chain was retrieved from a study of human T cells and chemical hapten exposure. Study-level information: Small pooled library volume differences mainly caused per-sample TCR yield variation.

Individual cDNA molecules received unique molecular identifiers in the library. Each CDR3 protein is one row after TCRdb ran MiXCR on the 5' RACE reads. The sample lists tens of thousands of distinct CDR3 sequences, 7% to 8% occurring once. Researchers extracted total RNA from unfractionated whole blood. Germline CDR1 SGHDN, CDR2 FVKESK. V was shortened by 4 bases and J by 13 bases, with 8 bases between the two germline ends. This CDR3 region has 11 residues. This clonotype was sampled from a male donor in good health. V is TRBV14 and J is TRBJ1-6, with D unresolved. The CDR3 region is CASSPGGPLHF. The CDR3 bases are TGTGCCAGCAGCCCCGGAGGGCCCCTCCACTTT.